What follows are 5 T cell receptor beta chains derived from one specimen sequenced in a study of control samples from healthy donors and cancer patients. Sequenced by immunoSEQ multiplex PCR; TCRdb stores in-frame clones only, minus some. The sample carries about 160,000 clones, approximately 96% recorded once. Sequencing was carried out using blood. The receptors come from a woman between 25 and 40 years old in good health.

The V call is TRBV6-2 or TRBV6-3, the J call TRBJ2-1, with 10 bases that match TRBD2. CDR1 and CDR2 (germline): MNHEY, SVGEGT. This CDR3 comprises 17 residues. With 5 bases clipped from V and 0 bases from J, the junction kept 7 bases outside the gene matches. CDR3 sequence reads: CASSLAGVEASYNEQFF. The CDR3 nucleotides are TGTGCCAGCAGTCTAGCGGGGGTGGAGGCCTCCTACAATGAGCAGTTCTTC.

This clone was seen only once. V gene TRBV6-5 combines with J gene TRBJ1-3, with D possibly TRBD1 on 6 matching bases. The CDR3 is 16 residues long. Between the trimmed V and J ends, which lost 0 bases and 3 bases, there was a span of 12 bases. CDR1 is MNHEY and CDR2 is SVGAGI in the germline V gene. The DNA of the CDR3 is TGTGCCAGCAGTTACTCGAGCGGGGGCGTTGGAAACACCATATATTTT. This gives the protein CASSYSSGGVGNTIYF.

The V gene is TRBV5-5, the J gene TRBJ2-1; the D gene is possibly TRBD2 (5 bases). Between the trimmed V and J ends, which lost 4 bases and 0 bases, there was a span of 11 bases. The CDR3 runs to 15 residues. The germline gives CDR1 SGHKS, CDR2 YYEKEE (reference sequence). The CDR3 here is CASSLGLSSYNEQFF. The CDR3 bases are TGTGCCAGCAGCCTAGGACTCAGCTCCTACAATGAGCAGTTCTTC.

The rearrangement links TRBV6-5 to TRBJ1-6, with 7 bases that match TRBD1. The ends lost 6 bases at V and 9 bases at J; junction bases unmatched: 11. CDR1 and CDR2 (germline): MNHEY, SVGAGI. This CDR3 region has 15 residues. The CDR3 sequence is CASSVSRQGFSPLHF. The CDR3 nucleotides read TGTGCCAGCAGCGTTTCGCGACAGGGCTTTTCACCCCTCCACTTT.

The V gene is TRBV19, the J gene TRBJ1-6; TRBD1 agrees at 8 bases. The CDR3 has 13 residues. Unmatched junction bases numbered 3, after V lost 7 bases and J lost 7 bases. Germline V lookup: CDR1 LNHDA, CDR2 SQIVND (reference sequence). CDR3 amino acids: CASNQGANSPLHF. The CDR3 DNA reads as TGTGCCAGTAACCAGGGGGCGAATTCACCCCTCCACTTT.